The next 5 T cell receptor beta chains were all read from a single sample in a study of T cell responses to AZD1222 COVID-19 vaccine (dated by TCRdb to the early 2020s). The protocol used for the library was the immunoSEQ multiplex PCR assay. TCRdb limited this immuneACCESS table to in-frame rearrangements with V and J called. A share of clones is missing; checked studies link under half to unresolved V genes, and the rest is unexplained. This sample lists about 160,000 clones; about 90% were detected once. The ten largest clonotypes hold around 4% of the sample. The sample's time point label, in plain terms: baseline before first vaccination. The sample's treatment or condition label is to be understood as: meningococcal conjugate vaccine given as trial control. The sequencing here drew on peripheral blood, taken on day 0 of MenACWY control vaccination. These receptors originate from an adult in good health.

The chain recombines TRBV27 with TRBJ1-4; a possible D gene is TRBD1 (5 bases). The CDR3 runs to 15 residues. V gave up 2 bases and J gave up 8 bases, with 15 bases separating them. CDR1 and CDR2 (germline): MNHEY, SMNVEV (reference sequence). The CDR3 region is CASSLEGQGWEKLFF. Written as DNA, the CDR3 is TGTGCCAGCAGTTTAGAAGGGCAGGGCTGGGAAAAACTGTTTTTT.

CDR3 in amino acids: CASSFQLRTSGGNEQFF. Here the CDR3 DNA reads TGTGCCAGCAGTTTCCAGCTAAGAACTAGCGGGGGGAATGAGCAGTTCTTC. This sequence joins TRBV28 and TRBJ2-1, with 12 bases identical to TRBD2. V dropped 3 bases and J dropped 7; count of bases not matched to a gene: 10. This CDR3 spans 17 amino acids. The germline V gene has CDR1 MDHEN and CDR2 SYDVKM.

The CDR3 nucleotides are TGTGCCAGTAGTATTCGGGGACTCCAAACCGGGGAGCTGTTTTTT. It translates to CASSIRGLQTGELFF. This sequence joins TRBV19 and TRBJ2-2; D might be TRBD2 (6 bases). The CDR3 runs to 15 residues. V shed 3 bases and J shed 5 bases, with 13 bases lying between them. CDR1 and CDR2 (germline): LNHDA, SQIVND (reference sequence).

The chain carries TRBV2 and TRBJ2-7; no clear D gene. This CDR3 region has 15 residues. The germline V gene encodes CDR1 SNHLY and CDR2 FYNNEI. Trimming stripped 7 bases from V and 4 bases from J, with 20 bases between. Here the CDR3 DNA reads TGTGCCAGCAAGGATCTCGTAGACCGCCCTTACGAGCAGTACTTC. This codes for CASKDLVDRPYEQYF.

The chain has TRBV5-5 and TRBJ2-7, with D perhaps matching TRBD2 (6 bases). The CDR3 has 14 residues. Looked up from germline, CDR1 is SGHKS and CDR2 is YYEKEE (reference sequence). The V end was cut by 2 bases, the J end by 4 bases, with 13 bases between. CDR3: CASSFLAGIYEQYF. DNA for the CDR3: TGTGCCAGCAGCTTTCTGGCGGGAATATACGAGCAGTACTTC. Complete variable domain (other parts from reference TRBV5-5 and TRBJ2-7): DAGVTQSPTHLIKTRGQQVTLRCSPISGHKSVSWYQQVLGQGPQFIFQYYEKEERGRGNFPDRFSARQFPNYSSELNVNALLLGDSALYLCASSFLAGIYEQYFGPGTRLTVT.